The 4 T cell receptor beta chains listed next were all sequenced from one sample in a study of spatial heterogeneity in lung cancer. The time point was: sample taken at primary tumor resection. Unsorted tumor, nontumor lung tissue or cryopreserved PBMC supplied the whole RNA. TCRdb itself ran the 5' RACE reads through MiXCR, one entry per CDR3 protein. The sample records about 36,000 distinct CDR3 sequences, around 5% being singletons. The source material was PBMCs, sampled at surgery. The receptors stem from a female donor with early-stage non-small cell lung cancer.

This clonotype was observed many times. This chain joins TRBV5-1 and TRBJ2-3; D may match TRBD1 or TRBD2 (6 bases each). The CDR3 is made up of 16 amino acids. CDR1 and CDR2 (germline): SGHRS, YFSETQ. The germline V and J ends were trimmed by 0 bases and 2 bases, with 13 bases remaining between them. The CDR3 bases are TGCGCCAGCAGCTTGGCCATAGGGGGGATCACAGATACGCAGTATTTT. The encoded protein is CASSLAIGGITDTQYF.

At least ten counts were recorded for this clonotype. The chain is built from TRBV19 and TRBJ1-4; TRBD1 might be the D (6 bases). V was trimmed by 7 bases and J by 8 bases, leaving 17 bases between them. The CDR3 runs to 14 residues. Per the germline V gene, CDR1 is LNHDA and CDR2 is SQIVND (reference sequence). The CDR3, as DNA: TGTGCCAGTACCTCAACATGGGACATCGAAAAACTGTTTTTT. Its translation is CASTSTWDIEKLFF.

This clonotype was recorded many times. CDR3 DNA: TGCAGCGTTGACGTCGGGAGTCAAGAGACCCAGTACTTC. Translation: CSVDVGSQETQYF. This sequence joins TRBV29-1 and TRBJ2-5; tentative D call: TRBD2 (6 bases). The CDR3 sequence is 13 residues long. CDR1 is SQVTM, CDR2 ANQGSEA, per germline. With 3 bases removed from V and 2 bases from J, the gap between germline ends came to 10 bases.

In this sample, this clonotype turned up many times. This chain connects TRBV6-1 to TRBJ2-2; D is perhaps TRBD1 or TRBD2 (6 bases each). Between the trimmed V and J ends, which lost 8 bases and 5 bases, there was a span of 12 bases. The CDR3 has 13 amino acids. Germline V CDR1 and CDR2: MNHNS, SASEGT. Here the CDR3 reads CASWRGYTGELFF. In DNA, the CDR3 is TGTGCCAGCTGGAGGGGGTATACCGGGGAGCTGTTTTTT.